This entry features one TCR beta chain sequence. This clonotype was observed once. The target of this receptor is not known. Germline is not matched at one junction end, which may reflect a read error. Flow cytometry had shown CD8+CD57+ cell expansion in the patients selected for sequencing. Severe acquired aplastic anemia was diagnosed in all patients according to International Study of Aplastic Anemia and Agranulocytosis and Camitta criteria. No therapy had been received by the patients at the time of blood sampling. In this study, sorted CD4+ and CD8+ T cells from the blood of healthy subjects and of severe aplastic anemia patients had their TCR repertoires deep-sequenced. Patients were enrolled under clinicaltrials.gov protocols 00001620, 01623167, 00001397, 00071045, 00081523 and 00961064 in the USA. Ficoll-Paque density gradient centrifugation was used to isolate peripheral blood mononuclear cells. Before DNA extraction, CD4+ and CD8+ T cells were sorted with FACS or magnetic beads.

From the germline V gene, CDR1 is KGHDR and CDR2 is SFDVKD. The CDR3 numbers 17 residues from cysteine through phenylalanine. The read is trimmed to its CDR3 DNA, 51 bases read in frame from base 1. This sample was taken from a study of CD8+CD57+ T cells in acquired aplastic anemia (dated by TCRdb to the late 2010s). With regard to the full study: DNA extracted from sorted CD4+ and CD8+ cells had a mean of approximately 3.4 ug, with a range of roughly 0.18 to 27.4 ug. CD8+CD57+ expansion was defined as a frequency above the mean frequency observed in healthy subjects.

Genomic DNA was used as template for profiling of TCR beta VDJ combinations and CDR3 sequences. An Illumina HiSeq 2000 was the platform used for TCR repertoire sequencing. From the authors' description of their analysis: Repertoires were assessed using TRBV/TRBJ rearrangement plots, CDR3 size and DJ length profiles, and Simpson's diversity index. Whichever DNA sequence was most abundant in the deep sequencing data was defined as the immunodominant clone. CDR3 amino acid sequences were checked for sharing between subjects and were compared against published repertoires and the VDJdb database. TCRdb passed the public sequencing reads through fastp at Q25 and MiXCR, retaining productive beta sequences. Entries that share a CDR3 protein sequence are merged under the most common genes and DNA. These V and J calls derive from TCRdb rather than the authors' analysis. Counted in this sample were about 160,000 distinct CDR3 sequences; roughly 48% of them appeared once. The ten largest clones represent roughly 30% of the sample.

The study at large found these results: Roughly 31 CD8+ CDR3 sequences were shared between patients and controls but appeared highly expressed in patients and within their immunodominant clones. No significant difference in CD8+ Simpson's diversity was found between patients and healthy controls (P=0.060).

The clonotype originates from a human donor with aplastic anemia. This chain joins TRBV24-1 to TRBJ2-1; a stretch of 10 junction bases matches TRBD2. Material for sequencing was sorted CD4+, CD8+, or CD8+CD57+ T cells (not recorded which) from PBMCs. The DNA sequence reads TGTGCCAGCAGCTATCCCAAGCGGGAGGGACCCTACGATGAGCAGTTCTTC. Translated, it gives CASSYPKREGPYDEQFF.